This T cell receptor (beta chain) is drawn from a study of PD-1 blockade in classical Hodgkin lymphoma. All the patients suffered relapse after autologous stem cell transplantation, and brentuximab vedotin exposure differed. Germline CDR1 reads GTSNPN; CDR2 reads SVGIG (reference sequence). This CDR3 comprises 17 residues. V trimming: 4 bases; J trimming: 8 bases; junction bases outside the gene matches: 20. Libraries were prepared by immunoSEQ multiplex PCR; TCRdb keeps only in-frame clonotypes and omits some of them. The sample carries more than 90,000 clones, roughly four fifths recorded once. This chain links TRBV30 with TRBJ2-1, with 7 bases matching TRBD2. The receptor was derived from a human donor with classical Hodgkin lymphoma. The specimen comprised peripheral blood mononuclear cells (PBMCs), sampled before the second cycle of nivolumab. The CDR3 coding sequence is TGTGCCTGGACTGGGGCCCCAAAGGGAGGGAGGATCGATGAGCAGTTCTTC. Encoded protein: CAWTGAPKGGRIDEQFF. Based on the CDR3 plus reference TRBV30 and TRBJ2-1, the full variable domain is SQTIHQWPATLVQPVGSPLSLECTVEGTSNPNLYWYRQAAGRGLQLLFYSVGIGQISSEVPQNLSASRPQDRQFILSSKKLLLSDSGFYLCAWTGAPKGGRIDEQFFGPGTRLTVL.